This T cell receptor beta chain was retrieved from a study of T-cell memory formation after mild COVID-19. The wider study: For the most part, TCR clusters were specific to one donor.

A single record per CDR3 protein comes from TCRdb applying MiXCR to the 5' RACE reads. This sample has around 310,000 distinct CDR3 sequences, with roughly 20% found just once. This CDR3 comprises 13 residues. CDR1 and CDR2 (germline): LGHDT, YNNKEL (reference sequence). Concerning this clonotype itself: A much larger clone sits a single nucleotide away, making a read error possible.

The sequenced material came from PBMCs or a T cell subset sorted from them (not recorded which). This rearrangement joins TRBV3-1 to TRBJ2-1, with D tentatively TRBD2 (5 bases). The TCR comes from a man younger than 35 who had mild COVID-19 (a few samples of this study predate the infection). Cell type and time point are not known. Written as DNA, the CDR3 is TGTGCCTGCAGCCAATTCCTGGGAGTCGAGCAGTTCTTC. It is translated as CACSQFLGVEQFF.